This T cell receptor beta chain came from a study of cytomegalovirus exposure and HLA in healthy donors. For the study at large: Earlier sequencing of some 190 million T cells yielded about 120 million unique TCR beta sequences. From HLA-typed donors, an early data release held some 80 million unique TCRs.

PCR used 60 Vbeta primers and 13 Jbeta primers. The method was immunoSEQ multiplex PCR; TCRdb's version includes in-frame clones alone and lacks a portion of them. The data show some 110,000 clones, about 80% seen once. The specimen was PBMCs. This TCR came from a middle-aged man in good health and CMV-seropositive.

CDR3 residues: CASSLQGPFTEAFF. CDR3 in DNA: TGTGCCAGCAGTTTACAGGGCCCGTTCACTGAAGCTTTCTTT. The rearrangement uses TRBV28 and TRBJ1-1; possible D gene TRBD1, 5 bases. Germline CDR1 MDHEN, CDR2 SYDVKM. With 2 bases removed from V and 4 bases from J, the gap between germline ends came to 11 bases. The CDR3 length is 14 residues. Combining the CDR3 with reference TRBV28 and TRBJ1-1 gives the whole variable domain DVKVTQSSRYLVKRTGEKVFLECVQDMDHENMFWYRQDPGLGLRLIYFSYDVKMKEKGDIPEGYSVSREKKERFSLILESASTNQTSMYLCASSLQGPFTEAFFGQGTRLTVV.